Each of the 9 T cell receptor beta chains below was sequenced from the same sample in a study of response to subunit inactivated influenza vaccine. A single record per CDR3 protein comes from TCRdb applying MiXCR to the RT-PCR reads. In the table there are around 520,000 distinct CDR3 sequences, 12% of which are singletons. The sequences come from PBMCs from blood, collected on the day of vaccination. The source is a man aged 45-65 years who received an inactivated influenza vaccine.

This clonotype has a count of ten or more. The rearrangement joins TRBV5-1 to TRBJ2-1; D unclear. Between the trimmed V and J ends, which lost 2 bases and 5 bases, there was a span of 8 bases. The CDR3 totals 13 residues. Germline V CDR1 and CDR2: SGHRS, YFSETQ. CDR3 coding DNA: TGCGCCAGCAGCTTTACAAGAGACAATGAGCAGTTCTTC. This codes for CASSFTRDNEQFF. Full variable domain (rest looked up from reference TRBV5-1 and TRBJ2-1): KAGVTQTPRYLIKTRGQQVTLSCSPISGHRSVSWYQQTPGQGLQFLFEYFSETQRNKGNFPGRFSGRQFSNSRSEMNVSTLELGDSALYLCASSFTRDNEQFFGPGTRLTVL.

This clonotype has just a few counts. V gene TRBV15 combines with J gene TRBJ2-2, with D hard to call. This CDR3 spans 15 amino acids. The V gene's germline CDR1 is LNHNV and CDR2 YYDKDF (reference sequence). V gave up 5 bases and J gave up 2 bases, with 12 bases separating them. CDR3: CATSRRAPNTGELFF. The CDR3 nucleotides read TGTGCCACCAGCCGTCGGGCCCCTAACACCGGGGAGCTGTTTTTT.

The genes are TRBV7-9 and TRBJ2-5; no definite D call. Looked up from germline, CDR1 is SEHNR and CDR2 is FQNEAQ (reference sequence). The CDR3 runs to 14 residues. Trimming left V 1 base short and J 5 bases short, with 11 bases between. CDR3 sequence: CASSLGSVGETQYF. As DNA, the CDR3 is TGTGCCAGCAGCTTAGGGTCGGTGGGGGAGACCCAGTACTTC.

Ten or more counts support this clonotype. The chain uses TRBV29-1 and TRBJ2-3; the D call may be TRBD1 or TRBD2 (5 bases each). Per germline, CDR1 SQVTM and CDR2 ANQGSEA. Trimming removed 4 bases at V and 2 bases at J, with 13 bases between. The CDR3 length is 14 residues. The CDR3 DNA reads TGCAGCGTTGGTGTGGGACCCCACACAGATACGCAGTATTTT. Protein product: CSVGVGPHTDTQYF.

This clonotype was picked up a small number of times. This chain joins TRBV29-1 and TRBJ2-1, with a possible D match to TRBD2 (6 bases). The CDR3 length is 13 residues. The V and J ends lost 8 bases and 5 bases respectively, with 16 bases between them. Germline CDR1 reads SQVTM; CDR2 reads ANQGSEA. The chain's CDR3 is CSFGGGVHNEQFF. The CDR3, as DNA: TGCAGCTTCGGTGGCGGGGTGCACAATGAGCAGTTCTTC.

The chain employs TRBV20-1 and TRBJ2-1, with D maybe TRBD2 (5 bases). This CDR3 comprises 13 residues. Germline CDR1 DFQATT, CDR2 SNEGSKA (reference sequence). Trimming cost V 6 bases and J 9 bases, with 18 bases left between them. CDR3 sequence: CSAHRTVSGEQFF. The CDR3 DNA is TGCAGTGCCCACCGGACCGTGAGCGGTGAGCAGTTCTTC.

This clonotype was counted ten times or more. The chain employs TRBV12-3 or TRBV12-4 and TRBJ2-5, with 7 positions matching TRBD1. The CDR3 extends over 14 amino acids. With V trimmed by 5 bases and J by 5 bases, 8 bases remained unmatched. CDR3 region: CASSPTGTEETQYF. The CDR3 coding sequence is TGTGCCAGCAGTCCGACAGGGACGGAGGAGACCCAGTACTTC.

The rearrangement uses TRBV20-1 and TRBJ2-1; 7 positions match TRBD2. Germline CDR1 is DFQATT and CDR2 is SNEGSKA (reference sequence). With 0 bases clipped from V and 3 bases from J, the junction kept 5 bases outside the gene matches. The CDR3 sequence is 15 residues long. Here the CDR3 DNA reads TGCAGTGCTAGAGATTGGGGGGGGATCTACAATGAGCAGTTCTTC. Amino acids: CSARDWGGIYNEQFF.

In this sample, this clonotype turned up a few times. The genes are TRBV30 and TRBJ2-1; D not certain. V was pared by 0 bases and J by 5 bases, with 5 bases between. The CDR3 runs 12 residues. Germline V gene sequence: CDR1 GTSNPN, CDR2 SVGIG (reference sequence). The CDR3 region is CAWSVGHNEQFF. The CDR3 region has the DNA TGTGCCTGGAGTGTAGGCCACAATGAGCAGTTCTTC.